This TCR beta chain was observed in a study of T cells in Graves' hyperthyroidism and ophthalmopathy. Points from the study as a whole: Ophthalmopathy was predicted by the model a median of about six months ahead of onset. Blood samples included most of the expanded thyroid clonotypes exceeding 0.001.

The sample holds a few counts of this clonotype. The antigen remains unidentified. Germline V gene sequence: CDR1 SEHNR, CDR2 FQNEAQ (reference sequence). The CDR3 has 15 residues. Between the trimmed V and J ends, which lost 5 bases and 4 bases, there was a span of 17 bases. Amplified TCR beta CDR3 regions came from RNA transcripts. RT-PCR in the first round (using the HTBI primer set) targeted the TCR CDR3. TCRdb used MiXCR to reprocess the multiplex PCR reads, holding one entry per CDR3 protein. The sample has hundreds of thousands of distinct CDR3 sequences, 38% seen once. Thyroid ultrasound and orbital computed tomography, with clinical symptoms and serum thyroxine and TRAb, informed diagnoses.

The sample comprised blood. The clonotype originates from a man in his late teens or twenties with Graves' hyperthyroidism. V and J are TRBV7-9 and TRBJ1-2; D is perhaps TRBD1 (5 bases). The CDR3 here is CASSQTTVLGYGYTF. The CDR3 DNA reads TGTGCCAGCAGCCAGACGACAGTGCTAGGCTATGGCTACACCTTC.